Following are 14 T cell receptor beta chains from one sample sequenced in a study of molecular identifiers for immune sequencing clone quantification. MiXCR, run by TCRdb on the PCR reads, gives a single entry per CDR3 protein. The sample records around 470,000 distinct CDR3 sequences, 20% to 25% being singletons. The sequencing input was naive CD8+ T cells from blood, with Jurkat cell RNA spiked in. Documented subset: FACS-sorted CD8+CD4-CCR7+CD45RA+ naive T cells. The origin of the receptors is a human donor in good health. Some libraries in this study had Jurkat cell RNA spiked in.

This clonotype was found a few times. CDR3 protein: CASSYSPGSIGTDTQYF. As DNA, the CDR3 is TGTGCCAGCAGTTACTCGCCGGGGTCAATCGGCACAGATACGCAGTATTTT. The chain links TRBV6-6 to TRBJ2-3; a possible D gene is TRBD2 (5 bases). The CDR3 spans 17 residues. Germline values: CDR1 MNHNY, CDR2 SVGAGI (reference sequence). Between the trimmed V and J ends, which lost 0 bases and 1 base, there was a span of 14 bases.

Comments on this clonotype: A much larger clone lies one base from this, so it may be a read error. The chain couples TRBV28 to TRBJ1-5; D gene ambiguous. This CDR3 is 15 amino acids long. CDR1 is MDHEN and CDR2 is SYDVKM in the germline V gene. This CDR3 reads CACSLFGRTDQPQHF. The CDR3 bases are TGTGCCTGCAGTTTATTCGGGAGGACCGATCAGCCCCAGCATTTT.

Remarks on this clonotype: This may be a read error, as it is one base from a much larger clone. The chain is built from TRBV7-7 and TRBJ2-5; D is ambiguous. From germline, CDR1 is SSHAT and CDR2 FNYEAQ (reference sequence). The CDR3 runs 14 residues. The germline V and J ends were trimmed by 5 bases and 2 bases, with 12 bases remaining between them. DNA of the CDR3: TGTGCCAGCAGCCCGGGCAGGATTCAAGAGACCCAGTACTTC. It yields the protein CASSPGRIQETQYF. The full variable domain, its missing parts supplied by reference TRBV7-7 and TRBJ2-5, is GAGVSQSPRYKVTKRGQDVTLRCDPISSHATLYWYQQALGQGPEFLTYFNYEAQPDKSGLPSDRFSAERPEGSISTLTIQRTEQRDSAMYRCASSPGRIQETQYFGPGTRLLVL.

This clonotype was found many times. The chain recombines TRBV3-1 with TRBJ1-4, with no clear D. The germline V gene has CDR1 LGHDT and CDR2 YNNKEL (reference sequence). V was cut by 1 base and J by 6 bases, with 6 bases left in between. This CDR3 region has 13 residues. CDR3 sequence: CASSQVNDEKLFF. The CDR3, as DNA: TGTGCCAGCAGCCAAGTTAACGATGAAAAACTGTTTTTT.

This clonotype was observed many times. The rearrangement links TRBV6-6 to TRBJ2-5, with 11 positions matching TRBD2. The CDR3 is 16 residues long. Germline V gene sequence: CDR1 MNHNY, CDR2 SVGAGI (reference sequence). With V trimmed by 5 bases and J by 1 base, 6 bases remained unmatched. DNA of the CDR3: TGTGCCAGCAGTATGGGACTAGCGGAAGGCCAAGAGACCCAGTACTTC. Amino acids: CASSMGLAEGQETQYF.

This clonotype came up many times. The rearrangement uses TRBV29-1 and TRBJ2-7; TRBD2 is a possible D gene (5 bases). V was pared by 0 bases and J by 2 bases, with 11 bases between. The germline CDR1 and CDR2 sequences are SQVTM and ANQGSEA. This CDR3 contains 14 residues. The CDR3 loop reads CSVEDGPGTYEQYF. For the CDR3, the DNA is TGCAGCGTTGAAGACGGGCCGGGGACCTACGAGCAGTACTTC.

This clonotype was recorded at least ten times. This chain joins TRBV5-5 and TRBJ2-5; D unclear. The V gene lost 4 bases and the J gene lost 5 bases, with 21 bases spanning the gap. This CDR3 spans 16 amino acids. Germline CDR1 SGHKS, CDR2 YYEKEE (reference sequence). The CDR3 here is CASSDPTGGPSETQYF. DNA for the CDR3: TGTGCCAGCAGCGATCCAACCGGCGGCCCCAGCGAGACCCAGTACTTC. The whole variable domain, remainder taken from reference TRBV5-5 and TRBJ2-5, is DAGVTQSPTHLIKTRGQQVTLRCSPISGHKSVSWYQQVLGQGPQFIFQYYEKEERGRGNFPDRFSARQFPNYSSELNVNALLLGDSALYLCASSDPTGGPSETQYFGPGTRLLVL.

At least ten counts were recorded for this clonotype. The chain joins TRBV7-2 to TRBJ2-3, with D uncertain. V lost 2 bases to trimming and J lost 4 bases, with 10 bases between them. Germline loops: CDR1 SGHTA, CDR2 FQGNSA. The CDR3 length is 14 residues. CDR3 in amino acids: CASSLLERSDTQYF. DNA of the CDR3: TGTGCCAGCAGCTTACTAGAGAGATCAGATACGCAGTATTTT.

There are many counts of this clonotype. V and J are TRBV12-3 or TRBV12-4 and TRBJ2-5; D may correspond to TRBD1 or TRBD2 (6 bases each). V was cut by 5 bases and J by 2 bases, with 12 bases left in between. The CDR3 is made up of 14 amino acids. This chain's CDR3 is CASSSWGAQETQYF. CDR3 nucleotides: TGTGCCAGCAGTAGCTGGGGGGCACAAGAGACCCAGTACTTC.

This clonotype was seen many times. The CDR3 coding sequence is TGTGCCAGCAGCCGAGAGGATGTCCTTAAGGGCCAAGAGACCCAGTACTTC. This encodes CASSREDVLKGQETQYF. This chain joins TRBV14 and TRBJ2-5; D is ambiguous. CDR1 is SGHDN and CDR2 is FVKESK in the germline V gene. The germline V and J ends were trimmed by 4 bases and 1 base, with 19 bases remaining between them. The CDR3 runs 17 residues.

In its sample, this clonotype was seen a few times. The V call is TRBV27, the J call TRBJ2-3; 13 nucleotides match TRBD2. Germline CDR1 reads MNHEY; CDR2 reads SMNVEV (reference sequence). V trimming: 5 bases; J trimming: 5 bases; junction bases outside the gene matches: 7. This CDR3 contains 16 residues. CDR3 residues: CASSPTSGGAIDTQYF. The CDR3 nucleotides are TGTGCCAGCAGTCCAACTAGCGGGGGGGCCATAGATACGCAGTATTTT.

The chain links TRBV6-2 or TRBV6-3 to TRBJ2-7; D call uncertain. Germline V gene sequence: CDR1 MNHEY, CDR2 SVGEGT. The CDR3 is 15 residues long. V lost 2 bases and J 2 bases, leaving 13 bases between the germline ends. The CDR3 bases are TGTGCCAGCAGTTACCTTGTGGCCCAGGCCTACGAGCAGTACTTC. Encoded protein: CASSYLVAQAYEQYF.

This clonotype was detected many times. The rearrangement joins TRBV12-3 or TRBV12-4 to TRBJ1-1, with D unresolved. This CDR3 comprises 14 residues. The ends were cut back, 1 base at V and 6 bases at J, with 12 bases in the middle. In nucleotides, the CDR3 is TGTGCCAGCAGTTTAGGGGTAGGACGTCCTGAAGCTTTCTTT. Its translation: CASSLGVGRPEAFF.

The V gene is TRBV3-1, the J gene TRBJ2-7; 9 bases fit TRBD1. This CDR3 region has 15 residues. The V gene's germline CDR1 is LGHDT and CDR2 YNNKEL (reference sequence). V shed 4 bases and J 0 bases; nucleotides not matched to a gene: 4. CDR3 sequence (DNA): TGTGCCAGCAGCCCGGGGACAGGGATCTCCTACGAGCAGTACTTC. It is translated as CASSPGTGISYEQYF.